This entry features one T cell receptor beta chain sequence. Its antigen is not yet known. No clone much larger than this one lies a single base away; base qualities are absent. The reads were generated on an Illumina HiSeq 2500. TCR beta libraries were prepared by quantitative 5'-RACE with molecular barcodes. As for how the authors treated the data: To identify disease-linked TCR variants, a new computational method was used, one built on a probabilistic model of VDJ rearrangement. TCRdb reworked the public reads: Q25 trimming with fastp, MiXCR clone assembly, productive beta chains retained. Merged by CDR3 protein, the rows form single entries marked with the most common genes and DNA. TCRdb's processing, not the study's, gives the V and J calls here. In all, the sample holds hundreds of thousands of distinct CDR3 sequences, and approximately 12% of those were seen once. 0.51% of the sample comes from the top ten.

This entry is derived from a study of CD8 T cells in ankylosing spondylitis (dated by TCRdb to about 2017). At the level of the whole study: To find TCR variants linked to disease, the study profiled T cell receptor beta repertoires in ankylosing spondylitis patients and healthy donors. Samples of peripheral blood were taken, and for ankylosing spondylitis patients, synovial fluid was collected as well. The full study cohort was made up of 25 ankylosing spondylitis patients and over 90 healthy donors.

Overall results and qualifications from the work: The disease-linked clones were reported to be significantly enriched in matched synovial fluid samples from ankylosing spondylitis patients. The disease-linked clones showed a CD8+ phenotype and occurred at relatively low frequencies in peripheral blood. Blood from ankylosing spondylitis patients appeared to be characterized by a TCR beta motif composed of 7 to 9 highly homologous amino acid variants. Some TCR beta motif variants had previously been reported in synovial fluid and blood of reactive arthritis patients, which suggested common disease-initiation mechanisms.

The sequence came from a male donor with ankylosing spondylitis. Sequenced: blood, either unsorted or a sorted T cell fraction (not recorded which).

This receptor has the CDR3 CASTLARDGQETQYF. The DNA reads as follows: TGTGCCAGCACCTTAGCCCGGGACGGCCAAGAGACCCAGTACTTC. The chain couples TRBV28 to TRBJ2-5, with the D call tentatively TRBD1 or TRBD2, each fitting 5 bases. Cut back by 7 bases and 1 base, the V and J ends lie 16 bases apart. Including cysteine and phenylalanine, the CDR3 has 15 amino acids. Just CDR3 DNA is preserved here, 45 bases in frame from base 1. CDR1 and CDR2 are drawn from the germline V gene: MDHEN, SYDVKM. Where the CDR3 stops, the reference TRBV28 and TRBJ2-5 genes take over; the full variable domain is DVKVTQSSRYLVKRTGEKVFLECVQDMDHENMFWYRQDPGLGLRLIYFSYDVKMKEKGDIPEGYSVSREKKERFSLILESASTNQTSMYLCASTLARDGQETQYFGPGTRLLVL.